The next 17 T cell receptor beta chains were all read from a single sample in a study of blood T cell repertoires in COVID-19. Only in-frame clones appear in the TCRdb table, and some are missing; sequencing was by immunoSEQ multiplex PCR. The sample includes approximately 450,000 clones, 80% to 90% of them seen just once. What was sequenced was peripheral blood. The receptors were sampled from a woman aged 25 to 45 with acute or convalescent COVID-19.

This clone was recorded once. CDR3 sequence: CASSQVVGGEYEQYF. The CDR3 DNA sequence: TGCGCCAGCAGCCAAGTTGTAGGGGGGGAGTACGAGCAGTACTTC. The J gene is TRBJ2-7, the V gene TRBV4-1; D possibly corresponds to TRBD2 (7 bases). CDR3 length equals 15 residues. V lost 1 base and J lost 4, with 14 bases in between. Germline-derived CDR1 and CDR2 are MGHRA and YSYEKL.

The chain is built from TRBV5-1 and TRBJ2-1, with 7 bases lining up with TRBD2. The CDR3 has 15 residues. Germline trimming cut 4 bases from V and 6 bases from J; bases unmatched to any gene: 10. Germline-derived CDR1 and CDR2 are SGHRS and YFSETQ. The CDR3 DNA reads TGCGCCAGCAGCCCGTACTCCGGGGGGAGCAATGAGCAGTTCTTC. Translating it yields CASSPYSGGSNEQFF.

This clone was picked up one time. The chain has TRBV9 and TRBJ1-5; the D is unclear. Germline assignment: CDR1 SGDLS and CDR2 YYNGEE. V lost 0 bases, J lost 3 bases, and 13 bases lay in between. The CDR3 consists of 16 residues. The DNA of the CDR3 is TGTGCCAGCAGCGTAGGTCCTAGCCCCCACAATCAGCCCCAGCATTTT. It is translated as CASSVGPSPHNQPQHF. The entire variable domain, with the rest obtained from reference TRBV9 and TRBJ1-5, is as follows: DSGVTQTPKHLITATGQRVTLRCSPRSGDLSVYWYQQSLDQGLQFLIQYYNGEERAKGNILERFSAQQFPDLHSELNLSSLELGDSALYFCASSVGPSPHNQPQHFGDGTRLSIL.

The chain has TRBV11-2 and TRBJ2-1, with no clear D. This CDR3 contains 16 residues. CDR1 SGHAT and CDR2 FQNNGV come from the germline V gene. Deletions cut 4 bases from V and 0 bases from J, with 13 bases between. Here the CDR3 reads CASSSSPWSSYNEQFF. The CDR3 DNA follows: TGTGCCAGCAGCTCCAGCCCATGGAGCTCCTACAATGAGCAGTTCTTC.

This clone came up once. This chain's CDR3 is CASSSPGANKPYEQYF. CDR3 bases: TGTGCCAGCAGCTCACCAGGCGCAAATAAACCCTACGAGCAGTACTTC. The chain carries TRBV5-4 and TRBJ2-7; D is unclear. The V end was cut by 3 bases, the J end by 2 bases, with 18 bases between. In germline, CDR1 is SGHNT, CDR2 YYREEE (reference sequence). The CDR3 is made up of 16 amino acids.

The chain links TRBV18 to TRBJ2-1; 9 bases map to TRBD1. Trimming took 4 bases from V and 2 from J; bases not matched to a gene: 3. The CDR3 totals 15 residues. From germline, CDR1 is KGHSH and CDR2 LQKENI. The CDR3 here is CASSLTGGAYNEQFF. The CDR3 DNA reads TGTGCCAGCTCACTCACAGGGGGCGCCTACAATGAGCAGTTCTTC.

The rearrangement joins TRBV4-1 to TRBJ1-4; 8 bases line up with TRBD1. With 1 base clipped from V and 8 bases from J, the junction kept 6 bases outside the gene matches. The CDR3 runs 15 residues. Germline CDR1 is MGHRA and CDR2 is YSYEKL. This CDR3 is CASSQASGGREKLFF. DNA for the CDR3: TGCGCCAGCAGCCAAGCTTCAGGGGGCAGGGAAAAACTGTTTTTT.

This rearrangement joins TRBV2 to TRBJ2-3; TRBD2 matches 10 bases. Germline V lookup: CDR1 SNHLY, CDR2 FYNNEI. V was pared by 6 bases and J by 2 bases, with 14 bases of the junction left unmatched. The CDR3 is 18 amino acids. DNA of the CDR3: TGTGCCAGCAGGGAAATACGAAGTAGCGGGGGGAACACAGATACGCAGTATTTT. Translating it yields CASREIRSSGGNTDTQYF. The complete variable domain, with remaining parts taken from reference TRBV2 and TRBJ2-3, reads EPEVTQTPSHQVTQMGQEVILRCVPISNHLYFYWYRQILGQKVEFLVSFYNNEISEKSEIFDDQFSVERPDGSNFTLKIRSTKLEDSAMYFCASREIRSSGGNTDTQYFGPGTRLTVL.

The chain couples TRBV6-2 or TRBV6-3 to TRBJ2-7, with 9 bases that match TRBD2. Germline V lookup: CDR1 MNHEY, CDR2 SVGEGT. J lost 4 bases, V lost 0 bases, and 13 bases had no gene match. This CDR3 is built from 18 residues. The DNA of the CDR3 is TGTGCCAGCAGTTACTCGACGAGTAAAACTAGCGGGTTGTACGAGCAGTACTTC. Protein product: CASSYSTSKTSGLYEQYF.

The chain has TRBV7-6 and TRBJ1-3; D is unresolved. CDR1 SGHVS and CDR2 FNYEAQ come from the germline V gene. The V end lost 0 bases, the J end lost 2 bases, and 8 bases lay between the germline ends. CDR3 length: 15 residues. CDR3 in DNA: TGTGCCAGCAGCTTAGCTAGTCGAACTGGAAACACCATATATTTT. Translated, it gives CASSLASRTGNTIYF.

V and J are TRBV6-4 and TRBJ2-3; D remains unclear. V lost 2 bases and J lost 3, with 3 bases in between. The CDR3 is 12 amino acids. Germline-derived CDR1 and CDR2 are MRHNA and SNTAGT. The CDR3: CASSDQTDTQYF. In DNA form, the CDR3 reads TGTGCCAGCAGTGACCAGACAGATACGCAGTATTTT.

The V gene is TRBV7-6, the J gene TRBJ2-1; 8 nucleotides match TRBD2. CDR3 length: 18 amino acids. Germline V gene lookup returns CDR1 SGHVS and CDR2 FNYEAQ. Unmatched junction bases numbered 18, after V lost 3 bases and J lost 8 bases. CDR3 sequence reads: CASSFLWVGREVCDEQFF. The CDR3 DNA sequence: TGTGCCAGCAGCTTTCTATGGGTCGGGCGGGAGGTCTGCGATGAGCAGTTCTTC.

This clone was picked up one time. V and J are TRBV5-1 and TRBJ1-2; 12 bases are a match to TRBD1. J was trimmed by 7 bases and V by 4 bases; bases with no gene match: 14. The CDR3 length is 17 residues. Germline CDR1 is SGHRS and CDR2 is YFSETQ. CDR3 sequence reads: CASSRPGTGGFFSGYTF. CDR3 DNA: TGCGCCAGCAGCCGCCCCGGGACAGGGGGCTTTTTTAGTGGCTACACCTTC. Together with reference TRBV5-1 and TRBJ1-2, the CDR3 gives the full variable domain: KAGVTQTPRYLIKTRGQQVTLSCSPISGHRSVSWYQQTPGQGLQFLFEYFSETQRNKGNFPGRFSGRQFSNSRSEMNVSTLELGDSALYLCASSRPGTGGFFSGYTFGSGTRLTVV.

This clone was seen once. The J gene is TRBJ1-5, the V gene TRBV4-1, with 8 positions matching TRBD1. V was pared by 0 bases and J by 5 bases, with 6 bases of the junction left unmatched. The CDR3 length is 16 residues. Germline CDR1 and CDR2: MGHRA and YSYEKL. The CDR3 nucleotides are TGCGCCAGCAGCCAAGAGGCGACAGGGGTCGATCAGCCCCAGCATTTT. Residues: CASSQEATGVDQPQHF.

This clone has a handful of counts. The chain couples TRBV30 to TRBJ1-5, with TRBD1 identical over 7 bases. Germline CDR1 and CDR2: GTSNPN and SVGIG (reference sequence). The CDR3 runs 14 residues. Germline trimming cut 3 bases from V and 4 bases from J; bases unmatched to any gene: 6. This chain's CDR3 is CAWRGLGQNQPQHF. CDR3 nucleotides: TGTGCCTGGAGAGGCCTGGGACAGAATCAGCCCCAGCATTTT. Drawing the rest from reference TRBV30 and TRBJ1-5, the complete variable domain is SQTIHQWPATLVQPVGSPLSLECTVEGTSNPNLYWYRQAAGRGLQLLFYSVGIGQISSEVPQNLSASRPQDRQFILSSKKLLLSDSGFYLCAWRGLGQNQPQHFGDGTRLSIL.

The CDR3 DNA sequence: TGTGCCAGCAGCTTCGGGTTCTCTGGGGCCAACGTCCTGACTTTC. Translating it yields CASSFGFSGANVLTF. The rearrangement uses TRBV7-9 and TRBJ2-6; D gene uncertain. V lost 3 bases, J lost 0 bases, and 6 bases lay in between. CDR1 and CDR2 from the germline V gene are SEHNR and FQNEAQ (reference sequence). There are 15 residues in the CDR3.

The CDR3 DNA reads as TGCGCCAGCAGCTTGGGGACAGGGGGTGGCTACACCTTC. The encoded protein is CASSLGTGGGYTF. The chain couples TRBV5-1 to TRBJ1-2; 10 bases are a match to TRBD1. In germline, CDR1 is SGHRS, CDR2 YFSETQ. Losses at the gene ends were 0 bases for V and 7 bases for J; bases not matched to a gene: 0. This CDR3 spans 13 amino acids.